A single sample gave rise to the 27 T cell receptor beta chains below, sequenced in a study of blood T cell repertoires in COVID-19. Here immunoSEQ multiplex PCR was the method, and the copy in TCRdb shows in-frame clones only, minus some. The data contain about 420,000 clones, 70% to 90% of them singletons. What was sequenced was peripheral blood. These TCRs come from a man younger than 35 with COVID-19, enrolled during active disease.

The chain links TRBV11-2 to TRBJ2-3, with 7 nucleotides matching TRBD2. This CDR3 region has 17 residues. CDR1 is SGHAT, CDR2 FQNNGV, per germline. V shed 5 bases and J 4 bases; nucleotides not matched to a gene: 15. CDR3 bases: TGTGCCAGCAGCCGCGGTATTGGGGGGGGACCACCAGATACGCAGTATTTT. Its translation: CASSRGIGGGPPDTQYF.

The V gene is TRBV3-1 (or the pseudogene TRBV3-2), the J gene TRBJ1-6, with TRBD1 as a possible D gene (6 bases). CDR1 and CDR2 (germline): LGHDT, YNNKEL (reference sequence). This CDR3 has 16 residues. V gave up 0 bases and J gave up 7 bases, with 13 bases separating them. The CDR3 region is CASSQDWDTGNSPLHF. The CDR3 DNA reads TGTGCCAGCAGCCAAGATTGGGACACGGGAAATTCACCCCTCCACTTT.

The rearrangement links TRBV4-2 to TRBJ2-5; TRBD2 matches 9 bases. The germline gives CDR1 LGHNA, CDR2 YNFKEQ. Unmatched junction bases numbered 3, after V lost 4 bases and J lost 0 bases. The CDR3 has 15 residues. CDR3 residues: CASSPGTSNQETQYF. Here the CDR3 DNA reads TGTGCCAGCAGCCCCGGGACTAGCAACCAAGAGACCCAGTACTTC.

The genes are TRBV14 and TRBJ2-1; TRBD2 matches 8 bases. V shed 1 base and J 5 bases; nucleotides not matched to a gene: 4. CDR1 and CDR2 (germline): SGHDN, FVKESK. CDR3 length: 15 residues. The DNA of the CDR3 is TGTGCCAGCAGCCAAGCGGGAGGGCCAAACAATGAGCAGTTCTTC. This translates into CASSQAGGPNNEQFF.

This rearrangement joins TRBV18 to TRBJ2-3; 10 nucleotides match TRBD2. J was trimmed by 2 bases and V by 6 bases; bases with no gene match: 8. CDR3 length equals 16 residues. Germline V lookup: CDR1 KGHSH, CDR2 LQKENI. The CDR3 bases are TGTGCCAGCTCGCAGACTAGCGGGCGGCACACAGATACGCAGTATTTT. Its protein is CASSQTSGRHTDTQYF.

The chain carries TRBV6-5 and TRBJ2-7, with a tentative D call TRBD1 (6 bases). The CDR3 spans 12 residues. Deletions cut 4 bases from V and 4 bases from J, with 8 bases between. CDR1 is MNHEY, CDR2 SVGAGI, per germline. CDR3 sequence: CASSFTGYEQYF. The DNA for the CDR3 is TGTGCCAGCAGTTTCACAGGGTACGAGCAGTACTTC.

This clone was seen a single time. The CDR3 DNA reads TGTGCCAGCTCACGACAGGGGGCCATCTACAATGAGCAGTTCTTC. It encodes CASSRQGAIYNEQFF. The chain employs TRBV18 and TRBJ2-1; 10 positions match TRBD1. The CDR3 contains 15 residues. The germline V gene has CDR1 KGHSH and CDR2 LQKENI. Trimming removed 4 bases from V and 3 bases from J; junction bases left unmatched: 3.

This chain connects TRBV15 to TRBJ2-2; 13 positions agree with TRBD2. In germline, CDR1 is LNHNV, CDR2 YYDKDF (reference sequence). V shed 5 bases, J shed 2 bases, and the junction held 14 bases outside the gene matches. CDR3 length equals 20 residues. This CDR3 reads CATSGLMGLAGTKNTGELFF. CDR3 DNA sequence: TGTGCCACCAGCGGGTTAATGGGACTAGCGGGGACGAAAAACACCGGGGAGCTGTTTTTT.

CDR3 protein: CARLAGGPIWETQYF. CDR3 DNA: TGTGCCAGACTAGCGGGAGGGCCAATATGGGAGACCCAGTACTTC. The chain employs TRBV27 and TRBJ2-5, with 13 bases identical to TRBD2. The germline CDR1 and CDR2 sequences are MNHEY and SMNVEV (reference sequence). This CDR3 region has 15 residues. V was clipped by 9 bases and J by 5 bases; unmatched bases: 9.

J is TRBJ2-7 and V is TRBV2; D may be TRBD2 (6 bases). CDR1 SNHLY and CDR2 FYNNEI come from the germline V gene. The CDR3 runs to 13 residues. V was clipped by 10 bases and J by 3 bases, with 16 bases between them. The CDR3: CATMGLNIYEQYF. In DNA form, the CDR3 reads TGTGCCACCATGGGACTTAATATCTACGAGCAGTACTTC.

The J gene is TRBJ1-3, the V gene TRBV4-1, with 8 nucleotides matching TRBD1. Germline-derived CDR1 and CDR2 are MGHRA and YSYEKL. The V gene end was trimmed by 0 bases and the J gene end by 3 bases; junction bases not matched to a gene: 13. CDR3 length equals 19 residues. CDR3 nucleotide sequence: TGCGCCAGCAGCCAAGAGGGGTACCGAGGACAGGGTTTTGGAAACACCATATATTTT. It yields the protein CASSQEGYRGQGFGNTIYF.

V and J are TRBV29-1 and TRBJ2-3, with D possibly being TRBD2 (5 bases). The CDR3 covers 17 residues. V was clipped by 5 bases and J by 1 base, with 22 bases between them. Per germline, CDR1 SQVTM and CDR2 ANQGSEA. The CDR3 region is CSVSGIRPSIRTDTQYF. CDR3 nucleotide sequence: TGCAGCGTTAGCGGTATCCGTCCCTCAATCCGCACAGATACGCAGTATTTT.

The chain recombines TRBV6-7 with TRBJ2-2; 7 positions match TRBD2. TRBV6-7 is placed among ORFs of uncertain function. This CDR3 has 15 residues. V lost 0 bases, J lost 5 bases, and 3 bases stayed unmatched. The DNA for the CDR3 is TGTGCCAGCAGTTACTCCCGCGGGGGTACCGGGGAGCTGTTTTTT. Translated: CASSYSRGGTGELFF.

The chain has TRBV7-9 and TRBJ2-6; D uncertain. Germline loops: CDR1 SEHNR, CDR2 FQNEAQ (reference sequence). With 1 base removed from V and 2 bases from J, the gap between germline ends came to 6 bases. CDR3 size: 15 residues. The CDR3 region is CASSLGQTGANVLTF. DNA for the CDR3: TGTGCCAGCAGCTTAGGACAAACTGGGGCCAACGTCCTGACTTTC.

The rearrangement joins TRBV7-2 to TRBJ2-3, with TRBD2 identical over 9 bases. J lost 0 bases, V lost 5 bases, and 6 bases had no gene match. The CDR3 runs 16 residues. Per the germline V gene, CDR1 is SGHTA and CDR2 is FQGNSA. CDR3: CASSARGGRSTDTQYF. The CDR3 DNA reads TGTGCCAGCAGCGCGCGGGGGGGACGTAGCACAGATACGCAGTATTTT.

V gene TRBV5-1 combines with J gene TRBJ2-3; 7 bases are shared with TRBD1. J gave up 0 bases and V 2 bases, and 12 bases lay outside the gene matches. This CDR3 contains 18 residues. From germline, CDR1 is SGHRS and CDR2 YFSETQ. CDR3 amino acids: CASSLGGGQRTSTDTQYF. Written as DNA, the CDR3 is TGCGCCAGCAGCTTAGGGGGCGGACAGCGCACTAGCACAGATACGCAGTATTTT.

The V call is TRBV7-9, the J call TRBJ2-1; unclear D gene. Germline V gene sequence: CDR1 SEHNR, CDR2 FQNEAQ (reference sequence). V shed 1 base and J shed 3 bases, with 10 bases lying between them. The CDR3 is made up of 15 amino acids. CDR3 in amino acids: CASSLGGGDYNEQFF. The DNA of the CDR3 is TGTGCCAGCAGCTTAGGAGGCGGCGACTACAATGAGCAGTTCTTC.

CDR3 sequence reads: CASRHSGGYTF. The CDR3 DNA is TGCGCCAGTAGACACAGTGGTGGCTACACCTTC. V gene TRBV10-2 combines with J gene TRBJ1-2, with D unclear. This CDR3 contains 11 residues. Trimming removed 9 bases from V and 7 bases from J, with 12 bases in between. CDR1 is WSHSY, CDR2 SAAADI, per germline.

The V and J genes are TRBV5-4 and TRBJ2-1; D is perhaps TRBD1 (5 bases). Trimming took 0 bases from V and 0 from J, leaving 7 bases between them. This CDR3 spans 15 amino acids. Germline lookup yields CDR1 SGHNT and CDR2 YYREEE (reference sequence). The CDR3 DNA sequence: TGTGCCAGCAGCTTGGTGACAGACTCCTACAATGAGCAGTTCTTC. Its translation: CASSLVTDSYNEQFF.

This clone was counted a few times. This chain joins TRBV7-9 and TRBJ2-1; D is possibly TRBD2 (6 bases). V shed 5 bases and J shed 1 base, with 15 bases lying between them. CDR1 is SEHNR, CDR2 FQNEAQ, per germline (reference sequence). The CDR3 consists of 16 residues. The CDR3 DNA reads as TGTGCCAGCAGCCGCGCCGGGACTGAATCCTACAATGAGCAGTTCTTC. Its protein product is CASSRAGTESYNEQFF.

The rearrangement uses TRBV23-1 and TRBJ2-1; the D gene is possibly TRBD1 (6 bases). TRBV23-1 is an ORF; its function is uncertain. The CDR3 runs 15 residues. Trimming took 8 bases from V and 0 from J, leaving 14 bases between them. This chain's CDR3 is CASPRQDSSYNEQFF. As DNA, the CDR3 is TGCGCCAGCCCTCGACAGGATAGCTCCTACAATGAGCAGTTCTTC.

This chain uses TRBV19 with TRBJ2-5; 12 bases fit TRBD2. Germline CDR1 and CDR2: LNHDA and SQIVND (reference sequence). The CDR3 runs 16 residues. Trimming took 3 bases from V and 5 from J; bases not matched to a gene: 7. The CDR3 sequence is CASSMVLAGGLETQYF. DNA of the CDR3: TGTGCCAGTAGTATGGTCCTAGCGGGGGGGCTGGAGACCCAGTACTTC.

The chain recombines TRBV19 with TRBJ1-1; maybe TRBD1 (6 bases). This CDR3 has 15 residues. The germline gives CDR1 LNHDA, CDR2 SQIVND (reference sequence). Trimming shortened V by 5 bases and J by 1 base, and 14 bases separated the two germline ends. The CDR3 is CASSVTPGQNTEAFF. The CDR3, as DNA: TGTGCCAGTAGTGTGACACCGGGACAGAACACTGAAGCTTTCTTT.

The chain is built from TRBV5-1 and TRBJ2-1, with 10 bases that match TRBD2. This CDR3 is built from 15 residues. Looked up from germline, CDR1 is SGHRS and CDR2 is YFSETQ. Unmatched junction bases numbered 7, after V lost 1 base and J lost 9 bases. The DNA for the CDR3 is TGCGCCAGCAGCTTGTCCGGGACTAGCGCTGGTGAGCAGTTCTTC. This encodes CASSLSGTSAGEQFF.

The V gene is TRBV7-2, the J gene TRBJ1-5; D is possibly TRBD1 (5 bases). V lost 5 bases and J lost 1, with 9 bases in between. Germline CDR1 reads SGHTA; CDR2 reads FQGNSA. This CDR3 is 14 amino acids long. CDR3 bases: TGTGCCAGCAGCCGCAGGGTGAGCAATCAGCCCCAGCATTTT. It translates to CASSRRVSNQPQHF.

The chain uses TRBV12-3 or TRBV12-4 and TRBJ1-2; D gene uncertain. This CDR3 region has 12 residues. Trimming cost V 6 bases and J 7 bases, with 12 bases left between them. The CDR3 coding sequence is TGTGCCAGCAGCTCAGGCGATGGTGGCTACACCTTC. Amino acid sequence: CASSSGDGGYTF.

The rearrangement uses TRBV18 and TRBJ2-1; D is possibly TRBD2 (5 bases). Germline loops: CDR1 KGHSH, CDR2 LQKENI. Deletions cut 1 base from V and 2 bases from J, with 9 bases between. The CDR3 sequence is 15 residues long. The CDR3 is CASSPLSGAYNEQFF. The CDR3 DNA reads TGTGCCAGCTCACCACTCTCCGGGGCCTACAATGAGCAGTTCTTC.